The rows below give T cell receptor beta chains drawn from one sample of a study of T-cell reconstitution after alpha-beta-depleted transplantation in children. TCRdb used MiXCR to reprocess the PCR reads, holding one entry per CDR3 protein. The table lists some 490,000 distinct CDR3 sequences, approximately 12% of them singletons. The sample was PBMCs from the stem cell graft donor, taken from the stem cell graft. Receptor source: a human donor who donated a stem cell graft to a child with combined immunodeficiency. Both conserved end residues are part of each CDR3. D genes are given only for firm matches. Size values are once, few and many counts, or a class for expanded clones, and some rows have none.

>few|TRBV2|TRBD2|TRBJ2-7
CASSNGLAGVYEQYF
TGTGCCAGCAGTAACGGACTAGCGGGGGTCTACGAGCAGTACTTC
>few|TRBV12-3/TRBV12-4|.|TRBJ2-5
CASSSMGNQETQYF
TGTGCCAGCAGTTCGATGGGTAACCAAGAGACCCAGTACTTC
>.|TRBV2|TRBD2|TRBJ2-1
CASKGTSGWGDEQFF
TGTGCCAGCAAGGGGACTAGCGGCTGGGGGGATGAGCAGTTCTTC
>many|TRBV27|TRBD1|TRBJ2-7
CASSLGTGRYEQYF
TGTGCCAGCAGTCTGGGGACAGGGAGGTACGAGCAGTACTTC
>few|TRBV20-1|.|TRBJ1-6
CSARTGASPYNSPLHF
TGCAGTGCTAGAACTGGGGCGTCTCCCTATAATTCACCCCTCCACTTT
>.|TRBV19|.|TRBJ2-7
CASSSTLWDEQYF
TGTGCCAGTAGCTCTACATTGTGGGACGAGCAGTACTTC
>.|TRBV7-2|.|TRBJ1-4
CASSLVRQNEKLFF
TGTGCCAGCAGCTTAGTCAGGCAGAATGAAAAACTGTTTTTT
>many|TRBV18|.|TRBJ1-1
CASSREGMNTEAFF
TGTGCCAGCTCACGTGAGGGAATGAACACTGAAGCTTTCTTT
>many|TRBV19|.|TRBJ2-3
CASSIGEFGTDTQYF
TGTGCCAGTAGTATAGGAGAGTTCGGGACAGATACGCAGTATTTT
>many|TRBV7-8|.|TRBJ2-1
CASSLAVGPYNEQFF
TGTGCCAGCAGCTTAGCGGTGGGGCCATACAATGAGCAGTTCTTC
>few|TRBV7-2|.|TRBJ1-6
CASSLRGGRGLGSLHF
TGTGCCAGCAGCCTCAGGGGTGGGAGGGGCCTAGGGTCCCTCCACTTT
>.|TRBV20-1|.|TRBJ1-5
CSARVGGENQPQHF
TGCAGTGCTAGAGTGGGCGGAGAGAATCAGCCCCAGCATTTT
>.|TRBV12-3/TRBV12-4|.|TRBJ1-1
CASGRIMNTEAFF
TGTGCCAGCGGACGGATCATGAACACTGAAGCTTTCTTT
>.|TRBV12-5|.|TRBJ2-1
CASGLGGRLDEQFF
TGTGCTAGTGGTTTGGGTGGGAGGTTGGATGAGCAGTTCTTC
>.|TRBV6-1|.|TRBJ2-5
CASSRPPGVTWQETQYF
TGTGCCAGCAGTCGCCCCCCGGGAGTTACGTGGCAAGAGACCCAGTACTTC
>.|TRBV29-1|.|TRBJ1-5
CSAADGVHQPQHF
TGCAGCGCCGCGGACGGTGTGCATCAGCCCCAGCATTTT
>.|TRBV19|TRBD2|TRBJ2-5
CASSRTSGFSLETQYF
TGTGCCAGTAGTAGGACTAGCGGGTTCTCGTTGGAGACCCAGTACTTC
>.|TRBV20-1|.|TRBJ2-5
CSADRGQTQETQYF
TGCAGTGCTGATCGAGGACAGACCCAAGAGACCCAGTACTTC
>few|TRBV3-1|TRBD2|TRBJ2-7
CASSSTAGGYSYEQYF
TGTGCCAGCAGCTCAACTGCGGGAGGTTACTCCTACGAGCAGTACTTC
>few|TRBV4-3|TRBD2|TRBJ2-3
CASSQDWTSGDTQYF
TGCGCCAGCAGCCAAGATTGGACTAGCGGAGATACGCAGTATTTT
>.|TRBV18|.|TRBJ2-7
CASSPSRDSYEQYF
TGTGCCAGCTCACCATCTCGTGACTCCTACGAGCAGTACTTC
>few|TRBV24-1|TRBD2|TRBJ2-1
CATSDPLSGYSYNEQFF
TGTGCCACCAGTGATCCCCTTAGCGGGTACTCCTACAATGAGCAGTTCTTC